The source of this TCR beta chain is a study of regulatory T cells in long-lasting Graves disease. The authors built TCR beta libraries using iRepertoire HTBI primers and Arm-PCR of CDR3 regions. TCRdb re-called the multiplex PCR reads with MiXCR, one entry per CDR3 protein. Of about 430,000 distinct CDR3 sequences detected, 15% appear once; the ten largest clones hold roughly 7.7%. There are a few counts of this clonotype. The antigen is not known. The CDR3 has 15 residues. CDR1 SGHNT and CDR2 YYREEE come from the germline V gene (reference sequence). V lost 2 bases and J lost 3; bases outside the gene matches: 4. Regarding time point: newly diagnosed GD, antithyroid drugs for less than 3 months. Isolated PBMC RNA provided the starting material for the TCR library. Findings of the study overall: Persistent Graves' patients had lower TCR diversity than newly diagnosed ones. Possibly, accuracy suffered from the small sample size.

This same sample was also taken into another study, of T cells in Graves' hyperthyroidism and ophthalmopathy.

V usage is TRBV5-4 and J usage is TRBJ2-3, with TRBD2 matching over 9 bases. The sequence came from a woman in her forties with Graves disease. The sequencing here drew on peripheral blood mononuclear cells (PBMCs), taken at new diagnosis, from a patient treated with antithyroid drugs. The CDR3 loop is CASSFSSGKTDTQYF. The CDR3 DNA sequence: TGTGCCAGCAGCTTCTCTAGCGGGAAAACAGATACGCAGTATTTT.